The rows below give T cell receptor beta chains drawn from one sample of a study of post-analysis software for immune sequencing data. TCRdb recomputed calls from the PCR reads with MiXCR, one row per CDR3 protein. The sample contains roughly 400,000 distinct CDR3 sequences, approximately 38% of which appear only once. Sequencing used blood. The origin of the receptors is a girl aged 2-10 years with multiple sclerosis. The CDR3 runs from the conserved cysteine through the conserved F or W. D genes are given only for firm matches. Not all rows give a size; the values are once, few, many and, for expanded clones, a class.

cdr3_aa: CASSVGSSPDTQYF; cdr3_nt: TGTGCCAGCAGCGTAGGGAGTTCCCCGGATACGCAGTATTTT; v_call: TRBV9; d_call: -; j_call: TRBJ2-3; clone_size: few
cdr3_aa: CASSDWDREYEDEQFF; cdr3_nt: TGTGCCAGCAGTGACTGGGACAGGGAGTACGAAGATGAGCAGTTCTTC; v_call: TRBV6-1; d_call: TRBD1; j_call: TRBJ2-1; clone_size: few
cdr3_aa: CASSFTSSYEQYF; cdr3_nt: TGTGCCAGCAGCTTCACCTCCTCCTACGAGCAGTACTTC; v_call: TRBV7-2; d_call: -; j_call: TRBJ2-7; clone_size: many
cdr3_aa: CASSVTGPLGEQYF; cdr3_nt: TGTGCCAGCAGTGTGACAGGGCCGTTGGGCGAGCAGTACTTC; v_call: TRBV7-2; d_call: TRBD1; j_call: TRBJ2-7; clone_size: -
cdr3_aa: CASSRSTVLWNEQFF; cdr3_nt: TGTGCCAGCAGTCGGTCTACCGTCCTGTGGAATGAGCAGTTCTTC; v_call: TRBV28; d_call: -; j_call: TRBJ2-1; clone_size: -
cdr3_aa: CASSELQRETQYF; cdr3_nt: TGTGCCAGCAGCGAGTTACAGAGAGAGACCCAGTACTTC; v_call: TRBV12-3/TRBV12-4; d_call: -; j_call: TRBJ2-5; clone_size: few
cdr3_aa: CASSERGYQPQHF; cdr3_nt: TGTGCCAGCAGTGAACGGGGTTATCAGCCCCAGCATTTT; v_call: TRBV6-1; d_call: -; j_call: TRBJ1-5; clone_size: few
cdr3_aa: CASSAFVYEQYF; cdr3_nt: TGTGCCAGCAGTGCCTTTGTATACGAGCAGTACTTC; v_call: TRBV2; d_call: -; j_call: TRBJ2-7; clone_size: few
cdr3_aa: CASGLRQDKQTNYGYTF; cdr3_nt: TGTGCTAGTGGTTTGCGGCAGGACAAGCAAACTAACTATGGCTACACCTTC; v_call: TRBV12-5; d_call: -; j_call: TRBJ1-2; clone_size: -
cdr3_aa: CATKLAYIYNEQYF; cdr3_nt: TGTGCCACCAAACTAGCGTACATTTACAATGAGCAGTACTTC; v_call: TRBV6-1; d_call: TRBD2; j_call: TRBJ2-7; clone_size: -
cdr3_aa: CASSLVPGNYSNQPQHF; cdr3_nt: TGTGCCAGCAGCTTGGTCCCCGGGAATTATAGCAATCAGCCCCAGCATTTT; v_call: TRBV5-5; d_call: -; j_call: TRBJ1-5; clone_size: -
cdr3_aa: CATARGLQETQYF; cdr3_nt: TGTGCCACAGCGCGGGGGCTACAAGAGACCCAGTACTTC; v_call: TRBV27; d_call: -; j_call: TRBJ2-5; clone_size: -
cdr3_aa: CASSWQGGEKLFF; cdr3_nt: TGTGCCAGCAGTTGGCAGGGTGGGGAAAAACTGTTTTTT; v_call: TRBV27; d_call: -; j_call: TRBJ1-4; clone_size: -
cdr3_aa: CVSHPRTDTQYF; cdr3_nt: TGTGTCAGCCATCCACGCACAGATACGCAGTATTTT; v_call: TRBV12-3/TRBV12-4; d_call: -; j_call: TRBJ2-3; clone_size: -
cdr3_aa: CASSLGGLADYEQYF; cdr3_nt: TGCGCCAGCAGCTTGGGGGGACTAGCGGATTACGAGCAGTACTTC; v_call: TRBV5-1; d_call: TRBD2; j_call: TRBJ2-7; clone_size: few
cdr3_aa: CSAKNLAGESPYEQYF; cdr3_nt: TGCAGTGCTAAAAATCTAGCGGGAGAATCCCCCTACGAGCAGTACTTC; v_call: TRBV20-1; d_call: TRBD2; j_call: TRBJ2-7; clone_size: -
cdr3_aa: CASSYSISGATDTQYF; cdr3_nt: TGTGCCAGCAGTTACTCGATATCGGGAGCCACAGATACGCAGTATTTT; v_call: TRBV6-5; d_call: -; j_call: TRBJ2-3; clone_size: -
cdr3_aa: CAISSPSGRSSYEQYF; cdr3_nt: TGTGCCATCAGCTCTCCAAGCGGGAGGAGCTCCTACGAGCAGTACTTC; v_call: TRBV10-3; d_call: TRBD2; j_call: TRBJ2-7; clone_size: -
cdr3_aa: CSAARTGHQQFF; cdr3_nt: TGCAGTGCGGCCCGCACCGGACACCAGCAGTTCTTC; v_call: TRBV20-1; d_call: -; j_call: TRBJ2-1; clone_size: -
cdr3_aa: CAISGQGGTDTQYF; cdr3_nt: TGTGCCATCAGTGGGCAGGGGGGGACAGATACGCAGTATTTT; v_call: TRBV10-3; d_call: -; j_call: TRBJ2-3; clone_size: -
cdr3_aa: CASSQTRQETQYF; cdr3_nt: TGTGCCAGCAGCCAGACTAGACAAGAGACCCAGTACTTC; v_call: TRBV3-1; d_call: -; j_call: TRBJ2-5; clone_size: few
cdr3_aa: CASSPSGTTSYEQYF; cdr3_nt: TGTGCCAGCAGCCCAAGTGGGACTACCTCCTACGAGCAGTACTTC; v_call: TRBV4-2; d_call: TRBD2; j_call: TRBJ2-7; clone_size: -
cdr3_aa: CASSSGQGSNQPQHF; cdr3_nt: TGTGCCAGCAGTTCGGGACAGGGTAGCAATCAGCCCCAGCATTTT; v_call: TRBV28; d_call: TRBD1; j_call: TRBJ1-5; clone_size: few
cdr3_aa: CASSPPNGAVHSPNYGYTF; cdr3_nt: TGTGCCAGCAGTCCGCCGAACGGGGCAGTTCATTCTCCTAACTATGGCTACACCTTC; v_call: TRBV6-1; d_call: -; j_call: TRBJ1-2; clone_size: -
cdr3_aa: CSARVNGQTSTDTQYF; cdr3_nt: TGCAGTGCTAGAGTCAACGGACAGACTAGCACAGATACGCAGTATTTT; v_call: TRBV20-1; d_call: -; j_call: TRBJ2-3; clone_size: once
cdr3_aa: CASSPAGYGYTF; cdr3_nt: TGTGCCAGCAGTCCGGCCGGCTATGGCTACACCTTC; v_call: TRBV27; d_call: -; j_call: TRBJ1-2; clone_size: few
cdr3_aa: CASRMDPRDTQYF; cdr3_nt: TGTGCCAGCAGAATGGACCCCCGGGATACGCAGTATTTT; v_call: TRBV28; d_call: -; j_call: TRBJ2-3; clone_size: -